These T cell receptor beta chains were read from a single sample in a study of blood T cell repertoires in COVID-19. Only in-frame clones appear in the TCRdb table, and some are missing; sequencing was by immunoSEQ multiplex PCR. Of about 160,000 clones listed, 75% to 90% were seen once; the top ten hold around 3.2%. Material: peripheral blood. The receptors originated from a human donor with acute or convalescent COVID-19. The donor label of this sample is uncertain. Each CDR3 is given with its conserved first and last residue. A D gene is named only where the DNA matches it firmly. Size values are once, few and many counts, or a class for expanded clones, and some rows have none.

CDR3 DNA	CDR3 protein	clone size	V gene	J gene	D gene
TGTGCCAGCAGCCAAGTCGCGGGGGGCGATTTTGATCAGCCCCAGCATTTT	CASSQVAGGDFDQPQHF	-	TRBV4-2	TRBJ1-5	-
TGTGCCAGCAGCCAAGATCTGCGGAGCAGGGTTGGGGAGCAGTTCTTC	CASSQDLRSRVGEQFF	-	TRBV3-1/TRBV3-2	TRBJ2-1	-
TGTGCCACCAGCCCCAGAGGCGCCGGGGACACTGAAGCTTTCTTT	CATSPRGAGDTEAFF	-	TRBV15	TRBJ1-1	-
TGTGCCAGCAGCGTGAGGGATGGGGGCCCCCCGCTGTTTTTT	CASSVRDGGPPLFF	-	TRBV9	TRBJ1-4	-
TGCGCCAGCACGCCGACCGGGACTCAAGAGTATACGCAGTATTTT	CASTPTGTQEYTQYF	-	TRBV5-1	TRBJ2-3	-
TGTGCCAGCAGCCCCACAAATCGACAGGGACCCTATGGCTACACCTTC	CASSPTNRQGPYGYTF	-	TRBV3-1/TRBV3-2	TRBJ1-2	TRBD1
TGTGCCAGCAGCCCCTCTGACACGACAGATACGCAGTATTTT	CASSPSDTTDTQYF	once	TRBV5-6	TRBJ2-3	-
TGTGCCTGGAGCAGGCTACCCTACGAGCAGTACTTC	CAWSRLPYEQYF	few	TRBV30	TRBJ2-7	-
TGTGCCAGCAGCCCACAGCCAGGAGAGGGCACCGGGGAGCTGTTTTTT	CASSPQPGEGTGELFF	few	TRBV7-3	TRBJ2-2	-
TGTGCCAGCAGTCAAATAAGGGAGGGTCCCTATGGCTACACCTTC	CASSQIREGPYGYTF	-	TRBV6-6	TRBJ1-2	-
TGTGCCAGCAGCTTAGACGTTTCGAGATATGGCTACACCTTC	CASSLDVSRYGYTF	once	TRBV7-9	TRBJ1-2	-
TGTGCCAGCAGCGCGGGACAAGGGGGTTACGAGCAGTACTTC	CASSAGQGGYEQYF	many	TRBV9	TRBJ2-7	-
TGTGCCAGCAGCATACATCCCGGGACAGAAGCCTACGAGCAGTACTTC	CASSIHPGTEAYEQYF	-	TRBV7-3	TRBJ2-7	TRBD1
TGTGCCAGCAGTTTACAGGGGTTTCTGTTTTTT	CASSLQGFLFF	-	TRBV12-3/TRBV12-4	TRBJ1-4	-